A single sample is the source of the 31 T cell receptor beta chains below, sequenced in a study of technical replicates of blood from a few donors. Sequencing used immunoSEQ multiplex PCR; TCRdb keeps in-frame clones, though not all of them. Here the sample spans over 50,000 clones, about 96% being singletons. The source material was T cells isolated from PBMCs. These receptors all stem from a human donor in good health.

Only one count was recorded for this clone. The gene calls are TRBV19 and TRBJ1-1; D perhaps matches TRBD1 (6 bases). V lost 3 bases to trimming and J lost 5 bases, with 10 bases between them. The germline V gene has CDR1 LNHDA and CDR2 SQIVND (reference sequence). This CDR3 is 13 amino acids long. CDR3 nucleotides: TGTGCCAGTAGTATCGGGCAGGGGACTGAAGCTTTCTTT. This encodes CASSIGQGTEAFF.

The J gene is TRBJ1-2, the V gene TRBV5-5; TRBD1 is a possible D gene (5 bases). V was trimmed by 4 bases and J by 7 bases, leaving 14 bases between them. This CDR3 is 13 amino acids long. Germline V gene sequence: CDR1 SGHKS, CDR2 YYEKEE (reference sequence). CDR3 amino acids: CASSPDSGSGYTF. CDR3 bases: TGTGCCAGCAGCCCCGACAGTGGGTCTGGCTACACCTTC. The full variable domain, its missing parts supplied by reference TRBV5-5 and TRBJ1-2, is DAGVTQSPTHLIKTRGQQVTLRCSPISGHKSVSWYQQVLGQGPQFIFQYYEKEERGRGNFPDRFSARQFPNYSSELNVNALLLGDSALYLCASSPDSGSGYTFGSGTRLTVV.

The chain has TRBV6-4 and TRBJ2-2; 9 bases are a match to TRBD1. CDR1 and CDR2 (germline): MRHNA, SNTAGT. This CDR3 region has 14 residues. V dropped 7 bases and J dropped 5; count of bases not matched to a gene: 5. In DNA form, the CDR3 reads TGTGCCAGCAAACGGGACAGGGTAACCGGGGAGCTGTTTTTT. Translated: CASKRDRVTGELFF.

This sequence joins TRBV1 and TRBJ2-7; TRBD2 is the table's D call, not checked against the DNA. TRBV1 has pseudogene status. The CDR3 totals 18 residues. This CDR3 reads CTSSQNRQRETYSYEQYF. CDR3 DNA sequence: TGCACCAGCAGCCAAAATAGGCAGCGGGAGACTTACTCCTACGAGCAGTACTTC.

Here the CDR3 DNA reads TGTGCCAGTAGGGACAGTTTCTTCGGGGAGCTGTTTTTT. It codes for CASRDSFFGELFF. The genes are TRBV19 and TRBJ2-2, with a tentative D call TRBD1 (6 bases). This CDR3 has 13 residues. V was clipped by 6 bases and J by 7 bases, with 12 bases between them. Germline V gene sequence: CDR1 LNHDA, CDR2 SQIVND (reference sequence).

The chain has TRBV6-6 and TRBJ1-5; 8 bases are shared with TRBD1. This CDR3 is 12 amino acids long. With 6 bases clipped from V and 10 bases from J, the junction kept 5 bases outside the gene matches. The germline V gene has CDR1 MNHNY and CDR2 SVGAGI (reference sequence). The CDR3 region has the DNA TGTGCCAGCAGGACAGGGGCGGAACCCCAGCATTTT. This sequence encodes CASRTGAEPQHF.

The chain links TRBV7-9 to TRBJ2-3; no reliable D call. Deletions cut 5 bases from V and 0 bases from J, with 15 bases between. Germline V lookup: CDR1 SEHNR, CDR2 FQNEAQ (reference sequence). This CDR3 has 16 amino acids. The chain's CDR3 is CASSSPELASTDTQYF. The CDR3 region has the DNA TGTGCCAGCAGCAGCCCGGAGCTGGCTAGCACAGATACGCAGTATTTT.

This sequence joins TRBV25-1 and TRBJ1-1; TRBD1 matches 7 bases. CDR1 is MGHDK, CDR2 SYGVNS, per germline. This CDR3 region has 16 residues. Trimming removed 4 bases from V and 1 base from J; junction bases left unmatched: 9. As DNA, the CDR3 is TGTGCCAGCAGTGCACAGGGGCCCCTTGGGAACACTGAAGCTTTCTTT. Amino acid sequence: CASSAQGPLGNTEAFF.

The chain couples TRBV19 to TRBJ2-7, with 8 bases that match TRBD1. The CDR3 is 15 residues long. Unmatched junction bases numbered 9, after V lost 5 bases and J lost 3 bases. Germline V gives CDR1 LNHDA, CDR2 SQIVND (reference sequence). CDR3 residues: CASSPRTGLHYEQYF. The DNA for the CDR3 is TGTGCCAGTAGTCCCAGGACAGGGTTACACTACGAGCAGTACTTC.

V and J are TRBV14 and TRBJ2-1; TRBD2 agrees at 7 bases. Germline V gives CDR1 SGHDN, CDR2 FVKESK. The CDR3 length is 16 residues. The ends lost 0 bases at V and 9 bases at J; junction bases unmatched: 11. The CDR3 DNA follows: TGTGCCAGCAGCCAAGATCGGGGTATGGGACTATCTGAGCAGTTCTTC. It encodes CASSQDRGMGLSEQFF.

The chain is built from TRBV29-1 and TRBJ2-3, with D unclear. Trimming shortened V by 6 bases and J by 0 bases, and 13 bases separated the two germline ends. This CDR3 comprises 14 residues. Per the germline V gene, CDR1 is SQVTM and CDR2 is ANQGSEA. DNA for the CDR3: TGCAGCGTGCCCTTATTCACTAGCACAGATACGCAGTATTTT. This translates into CSVPLFTSTDTQYF.

This clone showed up just once. V usage is TRBV7-9 and J usage is TRBJ2-3; D not resolved. CDR1 SEHNR and CDR2 FQNEAQ come from the germline V gene (reference sequence). V was cut by 5 bases and J by 1 base, with 7 bases left in between. CDR3 size: 13 residues. DNA of the CDR3: TGTGCCAGCAGCCAGAGCGGCACAGATACGCAGTATTTT. Its translation: CASSQSGTDTQYF.

The chain carries TRBV5-1 and TRBJ2-7; 8 bases are shared with TRBD1. Trimming at V came to 2 bases and at J to 3 bases, leaving 13 bases not matched to a gene. The CDR3 contains 17 residues. Per germline, CDR1 SGHRS and CDR2 YFSETQ. CDR3 sequence reads: CASSFAQPRDRGYEQYF. CDR3 DNA sequence: TGCGCCAGCAGCTTTGCACAACCCCGCGACAGGGGCTACGAGCAGTACTTC.

The gene calls are TRBV7-3 and TRBJ1-1, with D perhaps TRBD1 (5 bases). The V gene's germline CDR1 is SGHTA and CDR2 FQGTGA. Trimming shortened V by 6 bases and J by 8 bases, and 13 bases separated the two germline ends. The CDR3 runs to 12 residues. The CDR3 DNA sequence: TGTGCCAGCAGTTACGGGGGGGGAGAAGCTTTCTTT. Its translation is CASSYGGGEAFF.

This chain links TRBV2 with TRBJ2-7, with 7 bases matching TRBD2. The CDR3 extends over 12 amino acids. The ends lost 6 bases at V and 5 bases at J; junction bases unmatched: 4. Per the germline V gene, CDR1 is SNHLY and CDR2 is FYNNEI. The CDR3 sequence: CASRGRGNEQYF. The CDR3 DNA follows: TGTGCCAGCAGGGGGAGGGGTAACGAGCAGTACTTC.

The chain carries TRBV27 and TRBJ1-1, with D maybe TRBD1 (6 bases). CDR3 length equals 14 residues. Germline V gene sequence: CDR1 MNHEY, CDR2 SMNVEV (reference sequence). Trimming took off 5 bases at V and 1 base at J, with 11 bases between the two ends. The DNA for the CDR3 is TGTGCCAGCAGTACAACAGGGTGGAACACTGAAGCTTTCTTT. This translates into CASSTTGWNTEAFF.

The CDR3 loop reads CASSRGQGGHEQFF. Here the CDR3 DNA reads TGTGCCAGCAGTCGAGGACAGGGGGGACATGAGCAGTTCTTC. The chain uses TRBV6-5 and TRBJ2-1; TRBD1 aligns across 10 bases. Germline V gene sequence: CDR1 MNHEY, CDR2 SVGAGI. The CDR3 covers 14 residues. With V trimmed by 5 bases and J by 8 bases, 6 bases remained unmatched.

The chain recombines TRBV6-1 with TRBJ1-2; D perhaps matches TRBD1 (6 bases). CDR3 length: 18 amino acids. The germline V and J ends were trimmed by 2 bases and 7 bases, with 26 bases remaining between them. From germline, CDR1 is MNHNS and CDR2 SASEGT. This chain's CDR3 is CASSERWGRTSEYLGYTF. CDR3 nucleotides: TGTGCCAGCAGTGAACGGTGGGGGCGCACTAGCGAATATCTTGGCTACACCTTC.

The chain combines TRBV7-3 with TRBJ2-2, with D possibly being TRBD1 (5 bases). The CDR3 consists of 17 residues. The V end was cut by 1 base, the J end by 4 bases, with 16 bases between. Germline V gene lookup returns CDR1 SGHTA and CDR2 FQGTGA. The CDR3, as DNA: TGTGCCAGCAGCTTAAATCCAGGGCCTCTGATCACCGGGGAGCTGTTTTTT. Its translation: CASSLNPGPLITGELFF.

This rearrangement joins TRBV30 to TRBJ2-3, with D unresolved. CDR1 is GTSNPN and CDR2 is SVGIG in the germline V gene (reference sequence). The CDR3 covers 12 residues. V was trimmed by 4 bases and J by 1 base, leaving 6 bases between them. CDR3 region: CAWNAGTDTQYF. The CDR3 nucleotides read TGTGCCTGGAATGCGGGCACAGATACGCAGTATTTT.

The genes are TRBV4-1 and TRBJ2-7, with 8 bases matching TRBD1. Losses at the gene ends were 5 bases for V and 2 bases for J; bases not matched to a gene: 8. This CDR3 region has 15 residues. In germline, CDR1 is MGHRA, CDR2 YSYEKL. CDR3 region: CASSMRTGNPYEQYF. CDR3 coding DNA: TGCGCCAGCAGCATGAGGACAGGGAACCCCTACGAGCAGTACTTC.

This clone was counted once. The genes are TRBV4-1 and TRBJ1-2; maybe TRBD1 (5 bases). Germline V gene lookup returns CDR1 MGHRA and CDR2 YSYEKL. There are 19 residues in the CDR3. The V gene lost 0 bases and the J gene lost 6 bases, with 26 bases spanning the gap. This CDR3 is CASSQDRSGGSRVRDGYTF. The CDR3 bases are TGCGCCAGCAGCCAAGATAGGTCGGGGGGAAGTCGAGTTCGGGATGGCTACACCTTC.

This sequence joins TRBV11-3 and TRBJ1-6, with D possibly matching TRBD1 (6 bases). Germline CDR1 reads SGHNT; CDR2 reads YENEEA. There are 15 residues in the CDR3. The V and J ends lost 5 bases and 5 bases respectively, with 13 bases between them. This CDR3 is CASSPYRENNSPLHF. The CDR3 DNA is TGTGCCAGCAGCCCCTACAGGGAAAATAATTCACCCCTCCACTTT.

The V call is TRBV7-9, the J call TRBJ2-3; D is ambiguous. Germline assignment: CDR1 SEHNR and CDR2 FQNEAQ (reference sequence). The germline V and J ends were trimmed by 3 bases and 3 bases, with 25 bases remaining between them. The CDR3 has 19 amino acids. The CDR3 spells CASSLAINWVEIGTDTQYF. The CDR3 region has the DNA TGTGCCAGCAGCTTGGCGATAAACTGGGTGGAGATCGGTACAGATACGCAGTATTTT.

A single count supports this clone. V gene TRBV12-5 combines with J gene TRBJ2-3, with D maybe TRBD1 (5 bases). The CDR3 is 16 amino acids. With 3 bases removed from V and 7 bases from J, the gap between germline ends came to 20 bases. Germline CDR1 is LGHNT and CDR2 is FRNRAP. The CDR3 region has the DNA TGTGCTAGTGGTTTCTTAGTCGGCAGGGAACGATATACGCAGTATTTT. This sequence encodes CASGFLVGRERYTQYF.

V is TRBV6-6 and J is TRBJ1-4, with a weak D call TRBD1 (5 bases). Trimming took off 6 bases at V and 5 bases at J, with 10 bases between the two ends. Germline assignment: CDR1 MNHNY and CDR2 SVGAGI (reference sequence). This CDR3 has 13 amino acids. The CDR3 loop is CASSRAVNEKLFF. Here the CDR3 DNA reads TGTGCCAGCAGCAGGGCTGTAAATGAAAAACTGTTTTTT.

The CDR3 is CASSLAGSYEQYF. For the CDR3, the DNA is TGTGCCAGCAGTTTGGCAGGTTCCTACGAGCAGTACTTC. The gene calls are TRBV28 and TRBJ2-7; D uncertain. This CDR3 comprises 13 residues. Germline CDR1 is MDHEN and CDR2 is SYDVKM. V gave up 3 bases and J gave up 1 base, with 7 bases separating them.

The rearrangement links TRBV7-6 to TRBJ2-1; TRBD2 is a possible D gene (6 bases). The CDR3 loop spans 14 amino acids. Germline CDR1 is SGHVS and CDR2 is FNYEAQ. Trimming left V 3 bases short and J 0 bases short, with 6 bases between. CDR3 residues: CASSFSGSYNEQFF. The CDR3 nucleotides are TGTGCCAGCAGCTTTAGCGGCTCCTACAATGAGCAGTTCTTC.

The chain recombines TRBV9 with TRBJ2-1; 7 nucleotides match TRBD2. This CDR3 contains 15 residues. The germline CDR1 and CDR2 sequences are SGDLS and YYNGEE. V dropped 2 bases and J dropped 3; count of bases not matched to a gene: 5. This chain's CDR3 is CASSVDWGGYNEQFF. For the CDR3, the DNA is TGTGCCAGCAGCGTCGACTGGGGGGGCTACAATGAGCAGTTCTTC.

The chain carries TRBV30 and TRBJ1-1, with D uncertain. Trimming removed 2 bases from V and 5 bases from J, with 6 bases in between. The CDR3 consists of 11 residues. Per germline, CDR1 GTSNPN and CDR2 SVGIG (reference sequence). The CDR3 nucleotides read TGTGCCTGGAGTAGAGGTACTGAAGCTTTCTTT. This translates into CAWSRGTEAFF.

The chain carries TRBV10-3 and TRBJ2-7; D call uncertain. The CDR3 consists of 14 residues. Germline V gives CDR1 ENHRY, CDR2 SYGVKD. The V gene lost 3 bases and the J gene lost 2 bases, with 11 bases spanning the gap. The chain's CDR3 is CAISEANRAYEQYF. In DNA, the CDR3 is TGTGCCATCAGTGAAGCCAACAGAGCCTACGAGCAGTACTTC.